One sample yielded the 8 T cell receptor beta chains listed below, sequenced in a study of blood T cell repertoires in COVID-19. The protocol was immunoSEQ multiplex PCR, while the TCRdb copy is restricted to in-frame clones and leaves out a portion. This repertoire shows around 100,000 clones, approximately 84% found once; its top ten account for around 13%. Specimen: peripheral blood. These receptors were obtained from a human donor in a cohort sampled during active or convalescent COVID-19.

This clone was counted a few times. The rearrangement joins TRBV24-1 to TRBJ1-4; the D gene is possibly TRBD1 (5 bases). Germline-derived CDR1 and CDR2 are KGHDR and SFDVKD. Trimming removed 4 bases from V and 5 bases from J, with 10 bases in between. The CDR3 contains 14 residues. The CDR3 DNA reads TGTGCCACCAGTGACACAAGGGGAAATGAAAAACTGTTTTTT. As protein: CATSDTRGNEKLFF.

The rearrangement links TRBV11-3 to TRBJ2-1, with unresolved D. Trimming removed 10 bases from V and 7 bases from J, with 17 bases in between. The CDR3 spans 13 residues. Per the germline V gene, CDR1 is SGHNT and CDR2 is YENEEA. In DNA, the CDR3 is TGTGCCAACGTAGGCCCCTCCGGGAATGAGCAGTTCTTC. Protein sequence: CANVGPSGNEQFF.

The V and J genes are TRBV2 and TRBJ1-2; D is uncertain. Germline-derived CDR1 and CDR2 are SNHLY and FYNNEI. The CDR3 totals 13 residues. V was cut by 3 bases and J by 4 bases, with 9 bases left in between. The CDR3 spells CASSDGLVYGYTF. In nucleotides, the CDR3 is TGTGCCAGCAGTGATGGGCTGGTCTATGGCTACACCTTC.

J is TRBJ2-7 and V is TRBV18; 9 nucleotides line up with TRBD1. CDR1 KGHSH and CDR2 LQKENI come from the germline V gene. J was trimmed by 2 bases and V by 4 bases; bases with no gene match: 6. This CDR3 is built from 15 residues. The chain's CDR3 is CASSRNRGQAYEQYF. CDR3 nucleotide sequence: TGTGCCAGCTCACGGAACAGGGGGCAGGCCTACGAGCAGTACTTC.

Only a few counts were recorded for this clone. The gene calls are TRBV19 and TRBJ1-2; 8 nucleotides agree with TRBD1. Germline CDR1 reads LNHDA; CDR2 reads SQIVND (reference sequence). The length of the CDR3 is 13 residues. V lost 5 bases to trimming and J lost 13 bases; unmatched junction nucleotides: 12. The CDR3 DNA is TGTGCCAGTAGTGGGACCTCGGGACAGGTCTCCACCTTC. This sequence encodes CASSGTSGQVSTF.

CDR3 sequence: CASSQEPPRERDPYNEQFF. CDR3 coding DNA: TGCGCCAGCAGCCAAGAGCCCCCCCGGGAGCGGGACCCCTACAATGAGCAGTTCTTC. The rearrangement links TRBV4-1 to TRBJ2-1; 7 bases are shared with TRBD2. The length of the CDR3 is 19 residues. Germline V lookup: CDR1 MGHRA, CDR2 YSYEKL. Trimming took 0 bases from V and 2 from J; bases not matched to a gene: 13.

The CDR3 loop is CASSVFRRGGDTQYF. The CDR3 region has the DNA TGTGCCAGCAGTGTCTTCAGACGCGGGGGAGATACGCAGTATTTT. The V gene is TRBV2, the J gene TRBJ2-3, with TRBD2 matching 7 bases. The CDR3 sequence is 15 residues long. Germline CDR1 reads SNHLY; CDR2 reads FYNNEI. With V trimmed by 4 bases and J by 5 bases, 9 bases remained unmatched.

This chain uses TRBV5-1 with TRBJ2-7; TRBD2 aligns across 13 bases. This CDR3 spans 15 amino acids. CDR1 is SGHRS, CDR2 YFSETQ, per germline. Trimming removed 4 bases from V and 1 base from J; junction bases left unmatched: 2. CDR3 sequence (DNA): TGCGCCAGCAGCCGACTAGCGGGGGGATCCTACGAGCAGTACTTC. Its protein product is CASSRLAGGSYEQYF.